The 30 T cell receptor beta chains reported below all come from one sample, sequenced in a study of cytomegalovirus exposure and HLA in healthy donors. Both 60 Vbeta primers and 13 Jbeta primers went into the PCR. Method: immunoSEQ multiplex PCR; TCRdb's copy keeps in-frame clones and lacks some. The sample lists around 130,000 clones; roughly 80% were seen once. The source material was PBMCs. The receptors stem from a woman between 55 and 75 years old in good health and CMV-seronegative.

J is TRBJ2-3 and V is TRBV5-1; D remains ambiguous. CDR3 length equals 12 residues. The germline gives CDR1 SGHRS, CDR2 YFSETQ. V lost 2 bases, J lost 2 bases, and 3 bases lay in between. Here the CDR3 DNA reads TGCGCCAGCAGCTTCTACACAGATACGCAGTATTTT. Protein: CASSFYTDTQYF.

The CDR3 DNA reads TGTGCCAGCCATCGACGGCGGGCAGCAACCTCTGGAAACACCATATATTTT. It specifies CASHRRRAATSGNTIYF. The chain carries TRBV2 and TRBJ1-3; no clear D. Germline V gives CDR1 SNHLY, CDR2 FYNNEI. The CDR3 runs to 17 residues. V was shortened by 8 bases and J by 0 bases, with 20 bases between the two germline ends.

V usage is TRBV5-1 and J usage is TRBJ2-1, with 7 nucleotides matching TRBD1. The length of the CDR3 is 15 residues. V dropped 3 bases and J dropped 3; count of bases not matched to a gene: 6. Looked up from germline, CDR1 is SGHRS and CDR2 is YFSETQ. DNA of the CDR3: TGCGCCAGCAGCTCCGGACAGGTTATCTACAATGAGCAGTTCTTC. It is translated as CASSSGQVIYNEQFF.

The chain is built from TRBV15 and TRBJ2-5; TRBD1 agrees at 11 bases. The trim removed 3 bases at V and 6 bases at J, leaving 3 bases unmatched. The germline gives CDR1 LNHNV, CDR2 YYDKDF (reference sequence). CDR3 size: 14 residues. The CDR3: CATSRDRGPQTQYF. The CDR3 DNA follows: TGTGCCACCAGCAGGGACAGGGGGCCGCAGACCCAGTACTTC.

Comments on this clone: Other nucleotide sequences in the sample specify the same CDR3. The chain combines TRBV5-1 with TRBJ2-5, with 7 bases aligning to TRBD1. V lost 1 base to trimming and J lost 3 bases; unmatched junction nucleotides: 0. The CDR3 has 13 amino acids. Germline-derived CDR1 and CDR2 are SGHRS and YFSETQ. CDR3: CASSLQGEETQYF. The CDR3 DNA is TGCGCCAGCAGCTTGCAGGGGGAAGAGACCCAGTACTTC. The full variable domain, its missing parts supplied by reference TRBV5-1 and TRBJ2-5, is KAGVTQTPRYLIKTRGQQVTLSCSPISGHRSVSWYQQTPGQGLQFLFEYFSETQRNKGNFPGRFSGRQFSNSRSEMNVSTLELGDSALYLCASSLQGEETQYFGPGTRLLVL.

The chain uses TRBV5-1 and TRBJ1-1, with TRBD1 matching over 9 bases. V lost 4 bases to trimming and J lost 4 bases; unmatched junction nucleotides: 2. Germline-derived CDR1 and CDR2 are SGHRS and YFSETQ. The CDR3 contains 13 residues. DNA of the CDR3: TGCGCCAGCAGCAAGACAGGGGGCACTGAAGCTTTCTTT. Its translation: CASSKTGGTEAFF.

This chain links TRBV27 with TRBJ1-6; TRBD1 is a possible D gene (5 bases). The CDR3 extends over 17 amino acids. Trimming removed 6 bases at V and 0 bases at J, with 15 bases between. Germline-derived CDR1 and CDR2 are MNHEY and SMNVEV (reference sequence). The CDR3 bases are TGTGCCAGCAGGACACCAGGGTCTAACTCCTATAATTCACCCCTCCACTTT. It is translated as CASRTPGSNSYNSPLHF.

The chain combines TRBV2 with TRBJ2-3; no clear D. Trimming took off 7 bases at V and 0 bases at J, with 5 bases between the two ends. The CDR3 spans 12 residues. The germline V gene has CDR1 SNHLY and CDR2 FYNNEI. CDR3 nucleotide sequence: TGTGCCAGCAAACAGAGCACAGATACGCAGTATTTT. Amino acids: CASKQSTDTQYF.

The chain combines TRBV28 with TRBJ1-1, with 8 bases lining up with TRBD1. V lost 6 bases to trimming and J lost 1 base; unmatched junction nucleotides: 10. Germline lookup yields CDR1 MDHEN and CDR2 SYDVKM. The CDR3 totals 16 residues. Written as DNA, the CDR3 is TGTGCCAGCAGGCCACAGGACAGGGCCCAGAACACTGAAGCTTTCTTT. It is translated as CASRPQDRAQNTEAFF.

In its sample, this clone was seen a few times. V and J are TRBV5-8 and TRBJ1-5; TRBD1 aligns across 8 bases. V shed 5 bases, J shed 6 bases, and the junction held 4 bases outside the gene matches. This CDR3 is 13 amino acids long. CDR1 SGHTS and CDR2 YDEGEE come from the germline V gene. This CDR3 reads CASSHRGSQPQHF. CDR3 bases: TGTGCCAGCAGTCACAGGGGGAGTCAGCCCCAGCATTTT.

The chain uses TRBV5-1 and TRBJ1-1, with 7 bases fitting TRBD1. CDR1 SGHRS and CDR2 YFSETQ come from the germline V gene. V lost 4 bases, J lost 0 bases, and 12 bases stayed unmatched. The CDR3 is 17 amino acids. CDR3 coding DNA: TGCGCCAGCAGCATAAACCCGACAGGGAGCATGAACACTGAAGCTTTCTTT. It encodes CASSINPTGSMNTEAFF.

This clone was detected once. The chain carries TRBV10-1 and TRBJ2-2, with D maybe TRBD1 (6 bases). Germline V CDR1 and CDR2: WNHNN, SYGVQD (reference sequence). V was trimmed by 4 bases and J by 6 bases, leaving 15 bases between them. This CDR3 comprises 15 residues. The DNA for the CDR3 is TGCGCCAGCAGTGCCGGGACACCCAGGCCCGGGGAGCTGTTTTTT. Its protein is CASSAGTPRPGELFF.

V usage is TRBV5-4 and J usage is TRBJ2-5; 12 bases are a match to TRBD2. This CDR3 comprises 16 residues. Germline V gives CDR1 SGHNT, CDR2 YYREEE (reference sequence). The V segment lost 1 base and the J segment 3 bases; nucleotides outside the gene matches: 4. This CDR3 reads CASSLLSSGGEETQYF. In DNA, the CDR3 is TGTGCCAGCAGCTTGCTTTCTAGCGGGGGGGAAGAGACCCAGTACTTC. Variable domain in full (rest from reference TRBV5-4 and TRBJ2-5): ETGVTQSPTHLIKTRGQQVTLRCSSQSGHNTVSWYQQALGQGPQFIFQYYREEENGRGNFPPRFSGLQFPNYSSELNVNALELDDSALYLCASSLLSSGGEETQYFGPGTRLLVL.

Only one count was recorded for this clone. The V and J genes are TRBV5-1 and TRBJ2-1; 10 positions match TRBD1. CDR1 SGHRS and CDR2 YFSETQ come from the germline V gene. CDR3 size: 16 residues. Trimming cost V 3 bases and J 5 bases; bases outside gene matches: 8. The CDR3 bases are TGCGCCAGCAGCTCTGTCGACAGGGGGCTTAACAATGAGCAGTTCTTC. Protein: CASSSVDRGLNNEQFF.

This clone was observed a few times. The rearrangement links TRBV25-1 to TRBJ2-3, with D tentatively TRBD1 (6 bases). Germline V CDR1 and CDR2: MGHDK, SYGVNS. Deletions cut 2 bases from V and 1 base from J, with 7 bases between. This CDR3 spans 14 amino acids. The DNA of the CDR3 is TGTGCCAGCAGTGAAAACAGGGGCACAGATACGCAGTATTTT. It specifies CASSENRGTDTQYF.

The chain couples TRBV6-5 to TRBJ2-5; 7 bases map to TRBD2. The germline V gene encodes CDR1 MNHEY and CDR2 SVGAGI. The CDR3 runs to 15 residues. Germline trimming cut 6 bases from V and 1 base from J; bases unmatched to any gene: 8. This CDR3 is CASSQTGGTQETQYF. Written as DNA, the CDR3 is TGTGCCAGCAGCCAAACGGGGGGTACCCAAGAGACCCAGTACTTC.

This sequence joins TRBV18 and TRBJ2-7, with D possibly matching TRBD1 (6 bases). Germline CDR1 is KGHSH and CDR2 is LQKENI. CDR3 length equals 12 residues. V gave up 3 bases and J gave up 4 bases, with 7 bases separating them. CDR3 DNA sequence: TGTGCCAGCTCACCCGACAGGTACGAGCAGTACTTC. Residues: CASSPDRYEQYF.

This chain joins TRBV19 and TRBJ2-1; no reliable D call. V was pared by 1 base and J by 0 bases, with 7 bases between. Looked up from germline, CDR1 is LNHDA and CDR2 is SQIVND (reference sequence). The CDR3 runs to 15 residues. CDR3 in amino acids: CASSIAVDSYNEQFF. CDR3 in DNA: TGTGCCAGTAGTATAGCGGTCGACTCCTACAATGAGCAGTTCTTC.

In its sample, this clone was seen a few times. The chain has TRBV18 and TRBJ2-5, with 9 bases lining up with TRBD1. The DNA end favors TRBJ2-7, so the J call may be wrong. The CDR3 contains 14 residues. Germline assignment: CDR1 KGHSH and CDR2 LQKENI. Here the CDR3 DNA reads TGTGCCAGCTCAACGGGACAGGGTTTGTACGAGCAGTACTTC. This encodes CASSTGQGLYEQYF.

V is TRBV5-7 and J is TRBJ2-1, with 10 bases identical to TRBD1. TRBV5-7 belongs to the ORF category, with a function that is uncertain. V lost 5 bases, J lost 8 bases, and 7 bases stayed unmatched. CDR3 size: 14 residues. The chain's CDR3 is CASRDRGIKDEQFF. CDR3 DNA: TGTGCCAGCAGGGACAGGGGGATTAAGGATGAGCAGTTCTTC.

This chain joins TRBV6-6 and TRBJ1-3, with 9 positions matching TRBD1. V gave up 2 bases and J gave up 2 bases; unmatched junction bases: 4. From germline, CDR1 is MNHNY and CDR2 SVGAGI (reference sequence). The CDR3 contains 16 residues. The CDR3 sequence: CASSYPRTGAGNTIYF. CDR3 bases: TGTGCCAGCAGTTACCCCAGGACAGGGGCTGGAAACACCATATATTTT.

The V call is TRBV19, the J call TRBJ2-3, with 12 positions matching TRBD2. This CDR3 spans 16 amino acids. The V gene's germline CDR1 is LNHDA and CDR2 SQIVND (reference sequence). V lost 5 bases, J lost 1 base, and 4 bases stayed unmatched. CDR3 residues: CASSLRTSGGTDTQYF. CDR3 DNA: TGTGCCAGTAGTCTCCGGACTAGCGGGGGCACAGATACGCAGTATTTT.

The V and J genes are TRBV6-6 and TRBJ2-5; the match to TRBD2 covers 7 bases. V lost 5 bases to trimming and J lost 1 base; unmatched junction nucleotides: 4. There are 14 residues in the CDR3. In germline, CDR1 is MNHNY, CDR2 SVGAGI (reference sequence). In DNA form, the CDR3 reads TGTGCCAGCAGTGGCGGCGGGAGCCAAGAGACCCAGTACTTC. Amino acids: CASSGGGSQETQYF.

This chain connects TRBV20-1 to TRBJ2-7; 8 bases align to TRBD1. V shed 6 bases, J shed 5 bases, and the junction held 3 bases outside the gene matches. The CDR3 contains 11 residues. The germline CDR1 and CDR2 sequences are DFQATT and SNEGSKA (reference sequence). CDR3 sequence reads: CSANRGNEQYF. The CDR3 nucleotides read TGCAGTGCCAACAGGGGGAACGAGCAGTACTTC.

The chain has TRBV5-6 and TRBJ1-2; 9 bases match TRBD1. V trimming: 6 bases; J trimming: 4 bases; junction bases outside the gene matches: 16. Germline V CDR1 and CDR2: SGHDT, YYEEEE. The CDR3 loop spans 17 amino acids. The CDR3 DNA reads TGTGCCAGCAACCCCTTTGAAGGGGACAGGGCTGCCTATGGCTACACCTTC. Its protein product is CASNPFEGDRAAYGYTF.

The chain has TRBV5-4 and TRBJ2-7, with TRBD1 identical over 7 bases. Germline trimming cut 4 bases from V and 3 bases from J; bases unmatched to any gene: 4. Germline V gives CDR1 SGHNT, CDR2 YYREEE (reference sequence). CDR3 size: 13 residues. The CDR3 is CASSPDRSYEQYF. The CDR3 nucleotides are TGTGCCAGCAGCCCGGACAGGAGCTACGAGCAGTACTTC.

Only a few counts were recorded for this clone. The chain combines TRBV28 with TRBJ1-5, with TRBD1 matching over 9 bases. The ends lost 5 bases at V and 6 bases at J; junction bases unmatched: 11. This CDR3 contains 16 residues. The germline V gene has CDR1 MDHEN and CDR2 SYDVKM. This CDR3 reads CASSHRPTGGLQPQHF. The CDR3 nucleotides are TGTGCCAGCAGTCATCGCCCCACAGGGGGCCTTCAGCCCCAGCATTTT.

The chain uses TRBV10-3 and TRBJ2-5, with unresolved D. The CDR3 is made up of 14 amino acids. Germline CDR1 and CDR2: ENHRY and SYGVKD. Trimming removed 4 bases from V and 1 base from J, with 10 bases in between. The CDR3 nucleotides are TGTGCCATCAGTGTTGGAGATTCCCAAGAGACCCAGTACTTC. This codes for CAISVGDSQETQYF.

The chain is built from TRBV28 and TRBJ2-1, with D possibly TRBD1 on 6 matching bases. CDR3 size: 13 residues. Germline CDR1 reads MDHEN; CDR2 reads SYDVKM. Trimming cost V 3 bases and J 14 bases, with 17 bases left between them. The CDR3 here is CASSLGRQELEFF. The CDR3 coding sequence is TGTGCCAGCAGTTTGGGGAGACAGGAACTTGAGTTCTTC.

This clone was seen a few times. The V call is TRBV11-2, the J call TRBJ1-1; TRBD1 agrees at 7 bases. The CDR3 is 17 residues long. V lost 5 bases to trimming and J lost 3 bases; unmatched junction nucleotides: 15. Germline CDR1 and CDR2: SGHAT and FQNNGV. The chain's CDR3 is CASSPQGVSRFDTEAFF. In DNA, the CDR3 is TGTGCCAGCAGCCCTCAGGGGGTGTCTCGTTTTGACACTGAAGCTTTCTTT.